Presented here are 27 T cell receptor beta chains from one specimen sequenced in a study of cytomegalovirus exposure and HLA in healthy donors. The PCR ran on 60 Vbeta and 13 Jbeta primers. Profiled with immunoSEQ multiplex PCR; TCRdb holds only in-frame clones, not every one. In the table there are 100,000 to 150,000 clones, roughly 80% of which are singletons. Sequenced: PBMCs. The origin of the receptors is a female donor in good health and CMV-seronegative.

The V and J genes are TRBV28 and TRBJ1-2, with 7 bases that match TRBD1. CDR3 length: 15 residues. The V gene end was trimmed by 5 bases and the J gene end by 4 bases; junction bases not matched to a gene: 10. CDR1 and CDR2 (germline): MDHEN, SYDVKM. The CDR3 DNA follows: TGTGCCAGCAGTCCGATCGGGACAGCGTCCTATGGCTACACCTTC. It is translated as CASSPIGTASYGYTF.

J is TRBJ1-6 and V is TRBV6-5; D call uncertain. Germline V lookup: CDR1 MNHEY, CDR2 SVGAGI. V was pared by 4 bases and J by 8 bases, with 6 bases between. The CDR3 has 12 amino acids. Here the CDR3 DNA reads TGTGCCAGCAGTTGGGCCGATTCACCCCTCCACTTT. Residues: CASSWADSPLHF.

The chain joins TRBV27 to TRBJ2-2; D may be TRBD1 (5 bases). V shed 2 bases and J shed 1 base, with 11 bases lying between them. Germline V CDR1 and CDR2: MNHEY, SMNVEV (reference sequence). The CDR3 loop spans 16 amino acids. CDR3 region: CASSLRQGMNTGELFF. The DNA for the CDR3 is TGTGCCAGCAGTTTAAGGCAGGGTATGAACACCGGGGAGCTGTTTTTT.

V usage is TRBV5-4 and J usage is TRBJ2-7; D might be TRBD1 (6 bases). This CDR3 is 15 amino acids long. Germline V gene data show CDR1 as SGHNT and CDR2 as YYREEE (reference sequence). V gave up 1 base and J gave up 5 bases, with 16 bases separating them. The CDR3 region is CASSLSPGVGDEQYF. DNA for the CDR3: TGTGCCAGCAGCTTGTCACCAGGGGTAGGCGACGAGCAGTACTTC.

The chain combines TRBV2 with TRBJ2-3; 8 bases fit TRBD2. V shed 6 bases and J 0 bases; nucleotides not matched to a gene: 5. CDR3 length equals 15 residues. Germline values: CDR1 SNHLY, CDR2 FYNNEI. This CDR3 is CASRRVAGSTDTQYF. The CDR3 coding sequence is TGTGCCAGCAGGCGGGTAGCGGGGAGCACAGATACGCAGTATTTT.

The chain joins TRBV10-1 to TRBJ2-1; weak D call: TRBD2 (5 bases). Germline CDR1 WNHNN, CDR2 SYGVQD (reference sequence). V was clipped by 5 bases and J by 6 bases, with 11 bases between them. CDR3 size: 13 residues. The chain's CDR3 is CASSSGRGNEQFF. Here the CDR3 DNA reads TGCGCCAGCAGTTCCGGACGGGGCAATGAGCAGTTCTTC.

The chain employs TRBV5-1 and TRBJ2-5; tentative D call: TRBD2 (6 bases). V lost 5 bases and J lost 1, with 18 bases in between. CDR3 size: 16 residues. CDR1 and CDR2 (germline): SGHRS, YFSETQ. CDR3 region: CASRTGSGESQETQYF. Written as DNA, the CDR3 is TGCGCCAGCAGGACCGGATCGGGGGAGTCCCAAGAGACCCAGTACTTC.

Here the CDR3 reads CASSFRLGNRYEQYF. The CDR3, as DNA: TGCGCCAGCAGTTTCCGACTAGGGAATCGGTACGAGCAGTACTTC. The V gene is TRBV5-1, the J gene TRBJ2-7, with a tentative D call TRBD2 (6 bases). CDR1 and CDR2 (germline): SGHRS, YFSETQ. V dropped 5 bases and J dropped 4 bases, with 19 bases sitting between them. This CDR3 spans 15 amino acids. The full variable domain, with the rest looked up from reference TRBV5-1 and TRBJ2-7, is KAGVTQTPRYLIKTRGQQVTLSCSPISGHRSVSWYQQTPGQGLQFLFEYFSETQRNKGNFPGRFSGRQFSNSRSEMNVSTLELGDSALYLCASSFRLGNRYEQYFGPGTRLTVT.

This sequence joins TRBV28 and TRBJ2-7, with D perhaps matching TRBD2 (5 bases). The CDR3 runs 14 residues. The ends were cut back, 0 bases at V and 3 bases at J, with 9 bases in the middle. In germline, CDR1 is MDHEN, CDR2 SYDVKM. CDR3 nucleotides: TGTGCCAGCAGTTTATGGCCAGAGGGCTACGAGCAGTACTTC. This gives the protein CASSLWPEGYEQYF. The full variable domain, with the rest looked up from reference TRBV28 and TRBJ2-7, is DVKVTQSSRYLVKRTGEKVFLECVQDMDHENMFWYRQDPGLGLRLIYFSYDVKMKEKGDIPEGYSVSREKKERFSLILESASTNQTSMYLCASSLWPEGYEQYFGPGTRLTVT.

This chain connects TRBV28 to TRBJ1-2, with unresolved D. The V gene lost 2 bases and the J gene lost 3 bases, with 16 bases spanning the gap. The CDR3 contains 16 residues. Germline values: CDR1 MDHEN, CDR2 SYDVKM. Written as DNA, the CDR3 is TGTGCCAGCAGTTTACCCCTCGGGAGAGGCTACTATGGCTACACCTTC. It yields the protein CASSLPLGRGYYGYTF.

The CDR3 bases are TGTGCCAGCAGTTCCTCAGGGTCAGGGAAGTACACCATATATTTT. It encodes CASSSSGSGKYTIYF. V gene TRBV28 combines with J gene TRBJ1-3; weak D call: TRBD1 (5 bases). V was trimmed by 4 bases and J by 8 bases, leaving 18 bases between them. The CDR3 has 15 residues. Germline V gene sequence: CDR1 MDHEN, CDR2 SYDVKM.

This sequence joins TRBV7-9 and TRBJ1-4; no clear D. V was pared by 4 bases and J by 7 bases, with 10 bases between. CDR3 length: 13 residues. The germline CDR1 and CDR2 sequences are SEHNR and FQNEAQ (reference sequence). The CDR3 bases are TGTGCCAGCAGCTCCCAATCACTTGAAAAACTGTTTTTT. Protein: CASSSQSLEKLFF.

In DNA form, the CDR3 reads TGCGCCAGCAGCGGGACAGCCTACGAGCAGTACTTC. It yields the protein CASSGTAYEQYF. The rearrangement joins TRBV5-1 to TRBJ2-7; 7 bases match TRBD1. CDR3 length: 12 residues. Germline CDR1 and CDR2: SGHRS and YFSETQ. The V and J ends lost 4 bases and 2 bases, in that order; junction bases with no gene match: 0.

The chain employs TRBV5-8 and TRBJ1-2; TRBD1 might be the D (6 bases). CDR3 length: 16 residues. Germline-derived CDR1 and CDR2 are SGHTS and YDEGEE. V lost 0 bases and J 5 bases, leaving 17 bases between the germline ends. This chain's CDR3 is CASSLVPGPGVYGYTF. CDR3 nucleotides: TGTGCCAGCAGCTTGGTACCCGGGCCAGGGGTATATGGCTACACCTTC. The full variable domain, in which reference TRBV5-8 and TRBJ1-2 provide the parts outside the CDR3, is EAGVTQSPTHLIKTRGQQATLRCSPISGHTSVYWYQQALGLGLQFLLWYDEGEERNRGNFPPRFSGRQFPNYSSELNVNALELEDSALYLCASSLVPGPGVYGYTFGSGTRLTVV.

The chain links TRBV18 to TRBJ2-5, with unresolved D. This CDR3 contains 12 residues. V gave up 3 bases and J gave up 5 bases, with 7 bases separating them. Germline V gene sequence: CDR1 KGHSH, CDR2 LQKENI. CDR3 loop: CASSPNMETQYF. CDR3 bases: TGTGCCAGCTCACCCAACATGGAGACCCAGTACTTC.

A note on this clone: Its ends do not fully match the called genes, so a read error is possible. V usage is TRBV7-9 and J usage is TRBJ1-1; D is ambiguous. This CDR3 spans 13 amino acids. The V gene's germline CDR1 is SEHNR and CDR2 FQNEAQ (reference sequence). CDR3 DNA: TGTGCCAGCAGGACGACAACGAACATTGAAGCTTTCTTT. It is translated as CASRTTTNIEAFF.

The chain joins TRBV2 to TRBJ1-1, with 7 bases that match TRBD1. The ends lost 4 bases at V and 10 bases at J; junction bases unmatched: 9. This CDR3 is built from 13 residues. CDR1 and CDR2 from the germline V gene are SNHLY and FYNNEI. CDR3 residues: CASSGTGVLGAFF. CDR3 DNA sequence: TGTGCCAGCAGTGGAACAGGGGTATTGGGAGCTTTCTTT.

The chain carries TRBV2 and TRBJ1-2, with a possible D match to TRBD1 (6 bases). The CDR3 contains 15 residues. The V gene's germline CDR1 is SNHLY and CDR2 FYNNEI. V was pared by 3 bases and J by 0 bases, with 11 bases between. As DNA, the CDR3 is TGTGCCAGCAGTGAGGGACAACCAGCTAACTATGGCTACACCTTC. Amino acid sequence: CASSEGQPANYGYTF. The full variable domain, rest sourced from reference TRBV2 and TRBJ1-2, is EPEVTQTPSHQVTQMGQEVILRCVPISNHLYFYWYRQILGQKVEFLVSFYNNEISEKSEIFDDQFSVERPDGSNFTLKIRSTKLEDSAMYFCASSEGQPANYGYTFGSGTRLTVV.

The chain links TRBV5-1 to TRBJ2-7; D uncertain. The CDR3 is 12 amino acids. Trimming stripped 1 base from V and 3 bases from J, with 5 bases between. The germline V gene encodes CDR1 SGHRS and CDR2 YFSETQ. The CDR3 DNA is TGCGCCAGCAGCTTGCAGGACTACGAGCAGTACTTC. Translating it yields CASSLQDYEQYF.

The CDR3 region is CASSQGGQVGIVGTEAFF. The CDR3 DNA is TGCGCCAGCAGCCAAGGCGGGCAGGTAGGGATAGTGGGCACTGAAGCTTTCTTT. The chain combines TRBV4-1 with TRBJ1-1; D gene ambiguous. V lost 1 base and J 4 bases, leaving 22 bases between the germline ends. CDR1 and CDR2 from the germline V gene are MGHRA and YSYEKL. This CDR3 comprises 18 residues.

The gene calls are TRBV6-5 and TRBJ2-3, with 9 bases fitting TRBD2. The CDR3 spans 14 residues. CDR1 and CDR2 from the germline V gene are MNHEY and SVGAGI. V was clipped by 6 bases and J by 6 bases; unmatched bases: 7. CDR3 nucleotides: TGTGCCAGCAGCCGCGGACTAGCGCGGGATACGCAGTATTTT. It codes for CASSRGLARDTQYF.

The sample holds one count of this clone. The chain recombines TRBV11-3 with TRBJ2-7, with D maybe TRBD2 (7 bases). CDR1 is SGHNT and CDR2 is YENEEA in the germline V gene. Trimming took 1 base from V and 6 from J, leaving 16 bases between them. This CDR3 has 15 amino acids. CDR3 region: CASSLARGGGGEQYF. The CDR3 DNA reads TGTGCCAGCAGCTTAGCAAGAGGGGGGGGTGGCGAGCAGTACTTC.

The CDR3 loop reads CAISDYSGGYEQYF. CDR3 DNA sequence: TGTGCCATCAGTGACTATAGCGGGGGATACGAGCAGTACTTC. The gene calls are TRBV10-3 and TRBJ2-7, with TRBD2 matching over 9 bases. Per the germline V gene, CDR1 is ENHRY and CDR2 is SYGVKD. The CDR3 totals 14 residues. V shed 3 bases, J shed 4 bases, and the junction held 4 bases outside the gene matches.

The chain joins TRBV27 to TRBJ2-7; D is possibly TRBD2 (6 bases). Per germline, CDR1 MNHEY and CDR2 SMNVEV (reference sequence). V was cut by 2 bases and J by 2 bases, with 7 bases left in between. CDR3 length: 13 residues. This CDR3 reads CASSLASAYEQYF. The CDR3 bases are TGTGCCAGCAGTTTAGCTAGCGCCTACGAGCAGTACTTC.

The rearrangement joins TRBV7-9 to TRBJ1-1; D uncertain. V lost 7 bases and J 4 bases, leaving 10 bases between the germline ends. Germline CDR1 and CDR2: SEHNR and FQNEAQ (reference sequence). The length of the CDR3 is 12 residues. CDR3 residues: CASITEGTEAFF. In nucleotides, the CDR3 is TGTGCCAGCATCACAGAGGGCACTGAAGCTTTCTTT.

The V gene is TRBV7-9, the J gene TRBJ2-1; maybe TRBD2 (5 bases). Germline CDR1 is SEHNR and CDR2 is FQNEAQ (reference sequence). CDR3 length equals 15 residues. Trimming took 6 bases from V and 4 from J, leaving 16 bases between them. The CDR3 DNA reads as TGTGCCAGCAGTCAGACCTTACTAGAATACAATGAGCAGTTCTTC. It translates to CASSQTLLEYNEQFF. Full variable domain (rest looked up from reference TRBV7-9 and TRBJ2-1): DTGVSQNPRHKITKRGQNVTFRCDPISEHNRLYWYRQTLGQGPEFLTYFQNEAQLEKSRLLSDRFSAERPKGSFSTLEIQRTEQGDSAMYLCASSQTLLEYNEQFFGPGTRLTVL.

The rearrangement links TRBV7-2 to TRBJ1-3, with D possibly being TRBD1 (5 bases). V lost 5 bases, J lost 3 bases, and 14 bases lay in between. The CDR3 has 15 amino acids. Germline CDR1 and CDR2: SGHTA and FQGNSA. The CDR3 is CASSATGTNGNTIYF. The CDR3 DNA reads as TGTGCCAGCAGCGCAACCGGGACTAATGGAAACACCATATATTTT.